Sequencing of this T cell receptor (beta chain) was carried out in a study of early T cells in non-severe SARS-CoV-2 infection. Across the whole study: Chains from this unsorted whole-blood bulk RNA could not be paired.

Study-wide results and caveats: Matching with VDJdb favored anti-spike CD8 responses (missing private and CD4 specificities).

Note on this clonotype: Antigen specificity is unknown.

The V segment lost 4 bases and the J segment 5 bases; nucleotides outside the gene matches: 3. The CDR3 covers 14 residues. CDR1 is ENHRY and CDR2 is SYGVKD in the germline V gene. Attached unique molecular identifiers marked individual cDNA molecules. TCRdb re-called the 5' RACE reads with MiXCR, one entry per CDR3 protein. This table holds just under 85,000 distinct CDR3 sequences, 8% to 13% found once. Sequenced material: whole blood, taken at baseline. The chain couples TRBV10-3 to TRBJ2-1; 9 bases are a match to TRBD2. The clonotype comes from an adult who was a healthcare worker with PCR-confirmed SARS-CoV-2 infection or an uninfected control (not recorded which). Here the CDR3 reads CAISGTSENNEQFF. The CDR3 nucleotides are TGTGCCATCAGTGGGACTAGCGAGAACAATGAGCAGTTCTTC.